This entry features one T cell receptor beta chain sequence. As yet, its antigen is unknown. These data originate in a study of OX40 agonist ivuxolimab in advanced cancers. Notes on the study in general: Normalized T-cell clonal expansion was also low in a subset of nonresponders. Clonal expansion from baseline to week 6 occurred in both CD4+ and CD8+ T cells.

TCRdb's table, derived via immunoSEQ multiplex PCR, lists solely in-frame clones and lacks some. The table has about 89,000 clones, roughly 88% seen once. The starting material was CD4+ or CD8+ T cells sorted from blood, obtained in a trial of the OX40 agonist ivuxolimab. This sequence originates from an adult with an advanced solid tumor such as melanoma, head and neck, liver or kidney cancer.

The CDR3 is CASSQGTSRWNEQFF. CDR3 in DNA: TGCGCCAGCAGCCAAGGGACTTCGCGGTGGAATGAGCAGTTCTTC. The J gene is TRBJ2-1, the V gene TRBV4-1; D is perhaps TRBD2 (5 bases). V gave up 1 base and J gave up 7 bases, with 14 bases separating them. Looked up from germline, CDR1 is MGHRA and CDR2 is YSYEKL. CDR3 length: 15 residues.